The source of this T cell receptor (beta chain) is a study of OX40 agonist ivuxolimab in advanced cancers. With regard to the full study: The costimulatory receptor OX40 (CD134) was targeted by ivuxolimab, a fully human IgG2 agonistic monoclonal antibody. Intravenous ivuxolimab was administered to patients every 2 weeks at six dose levels: 0.01, 0.1, 0.3, 1.5, 3 and 10 mg/kg. Among the 52 dose-escalation patients, around 19 had hepatocellular carcinoma, 15 or so melanoma, 9 renal cell carcinoma and 9 head and neck cancer. In the dose-escalation cohort, 82.7% of patients were male, and the mean age was roughly 60 years, with a range of roughly 20 to 85. Patients were allowed to have had prior anti-PD-1, anti-PD-L1 or anti-CTLA-4 therapy, and around 43% of the dose-escalation patients had been treated with checkpoint inhibitors. Partial responses occurred in three dose-escalation patients: two with cutaneous melanoma and one with hepatocellular carcinoma. Peripheral TCRbeta sequencing was intended to test whether TCR sequence diversity was altered and clonal T-cell expansion was caused by ivuxolimab. The paper reports the monotherapy dose-escalation portion (N of about 51 patients) of the phase I ivuxolimab trial.

Results and caveats for the whole study, not just this receptor: At doses from 0.1 to 3.0 mg/kg, clonal expansion was seen in both CD4+ and CD8+ blood T cells between baseline and week 6. In the 0.1-3.0 mg/kg groups, partial responders had among the lowest normalized peripheral clonal expansion, particularly in CD8+ T cells. After ivuxolimab, more expanded clones were found on average in CD8+ T cells than in CD4+ T cells. Which antigens the clonally expanded peripheral T cells were specific for was not determined. Low levels of normalized T-cell clonal expansion were also shown by some nonresponding patients.

Note on this clone: Its binding antigen is unknown. Base qualities are not recorded, but no much larger clone differs from it by a single base.

To sequence the TCRbeta CDR3 region, genomic DNA was isolated from the sorted cells. TCRbeta CDR3 regions were sequenced using the immunoSEQ Assay. TCRdb took this table from immuneACCESS and kept in-frame rearrangements with V and J called. Such tables lack part of the clones; where checked against another copy, unresolved V genes explain under half of the gap, and the rest is unexplained. A total of around 40,000 clones appear in this sample, 75% to 90% of them only once. 0.3% to 0.4% of the sample is held by the ten biggest clonotypes. From the cysteine up to the phenylalanine, the CDR3 has a length of 12 residues. The sequence is cut down to CDR3 DNA, 36 bases in frame from base 1. CDR1 and CDR2, per the germline V gene, are MNHNS and SASEGT. The junction shows trimming of 3 bases on V and 12 bases on J, plus 15 bases between the germline ends. The trial excluded patients who had a history of autoimmune disease or who were on systemic immunosuppression. Peripheral blood for TCR sequencing was collected from all dose cohorts at baseline, on cycle 4 day 1, and on cycle 7 day 1. The samples were drawn from a first-in-human, open-label, multicenter phase I dose-escalation trial of ivuxolimab. The trial enrolled adults with locally advanced or metastatic head and neck squamous cell, hepatocellular, melanoma or renal cell carcinoma. CD4+ and CD8+ T cells were sorted separately from peripheral blood before TCR sequencing.

The V and J segments used are TRBV6-1 and TRBJ2-7, with the D gene too uncertain to name. The sequenced sample was CD4+ or CD8+ T cells sorted from blood, obtained in a trial of the OX40 agonist ivuxolimab. This TCR came from an adult with an advanced solid tumor such as melanoma, head and neck, liver or kidney cancer. The DNA sequence is TGTGCCAGCAGTGATACCTACAGCCTTCTGTACTTC. Translated, this is CASSDTYSLLYF.